A selection of T cell receptor beta chains follows, all from one sample in a study of STAT3 mutations in large granular lymphocyte leukemia. Assay used: immunoSEQ multiplex PCR; TCRdb lists only in-frame clones, some missing. The data contain 5,000 to 7,000 clones, roughly 50% of them singletons. Sequenced material: peripheral blood mononuclear cells. The receptors here all came from a woman in her 70s with T-cell large granular lymphocyte leukemia. Some clones in this sample may be carry-over from other donors' samples. CDR3s include the opening cysteine and the closing phenylalanine or tryptophan. The D gene is left open where the match is weak. Not all rows give a size; the values are once, few, many and, for expanded clones, a class.

CDR3 DNA,CDR3 protein,D gene,clone size,V gene,J gene
TGTGCCAGCAGGGCTAGCGGGAGCGACGAGCAGTACTTC,CASRASGSDEQYF,TRBD2,hyperexpanded,TRBV11-3,TRBJ2-7
TGTGCCAGCTCACCACCCTCAGCGAGCTCCTACGAGCAGTACTTC,CASSPPSASSYEQYF,.,.,TRBV18,TRBJ2-7
TGTGCCTGGAGTCGGGGCGCTAATGAGCAGTTCTTC,CAWSRGANEQFF,.,.,TRBV30,TRBJ2-1
TGTGCCAGCAGTGACAGGGTGCGCGGGAGGTCAGATACGCAGTATTTT,CASSDRVRGRSDTQYF,TRBD2,.,TRBV25-1,TRBJ2-3
TGCGCCAGCAGCCAAACGTCCGCGTCCTCCAATGAGCAGTTCTTC,CASSQTSASSNEQFF,.,few,TRBV5-1,TRBJ2-1
TGCGCCAGCAGCTTGGCCACCGGGACAAACTATGGCTACACCTTC,CASSLATGTNYGYTF,.,once,TRBV5-1,TRBJ1-2
TGCGCCAGCAGCCTAGGGGTAGCGGGCCTCTACGAGCAGTACTTC,CASSLGVAGLYEQYF,TRBD2,few,TRBV5-1,TRBJ2-7
TGTGCCTCAGGGACAGGCTACGAGCAGTACTTC,CASGTGYEQYF,TRBD1,.,TRBV30,TRBJ2-7
TGCGCCAGCAGCTTGCGATTAGCGGGATTGAATGAGCAGTTCTTC,CASSLRLAGLNEQFF,TRBD2,.,TRBV5-1,TRBJ2-1
TGTGCCAGCAGCCGGGCAAGGGGCAAGCTTTTGACTGAAGCTTTCTTT,CASSRARGKLLTEAFF,.,once,TRBV5-4,TRBJ1-1
TGTGCCTGGAGTTCGGGGGACGGCGAGCAGTACTTC,CAWSSGDGEQYF,.,.,TRBV30,TRBJ2-7
TGCAGCGTAACAGGCGTGTCTAATGAAAAACTGTTTTTT,CSVTGVSNEKLFF,.,.,TRBV29-1,TRBJ1-4
TGTGCCAGCAGCTTGGTCCTAGCGGGAGGGGGCGAGCAGTACTTC,CASSLVLAGGGEQYF,TRBD2,few,TRBV5-4,TRBJ2-7
TGTGCCTGGAGTGTATTCCCCGGACAGAAAGCTAACTATGGCTACACCTTC,CAWSVFPGQKANYGYTF,.,.,TRBV30,TRBJ1-2
TGTGCCTGGAATGCGGGAGCGGGAGAGACCCAGTACTTC,CAWNAGAGETQYF,TRBD2,.,TRBV30,TRBJ2-5
TGTGCCAGCAGCTTAGGGTGGCGGGAGGACCAAGAGACCCAGTACTTC,CASSLGWREDQETQYF,TRBD2,.,TRBV7-9,TRBJ2-5
TGTGCCAGCAGTTACTCGAGGACAGGGAGCAATGAGCAGTTCTTC,CASSYSRTGSNEQFF,TRBD1,few,TRBV6-6,TRBJ2-1
TGCGCCAGCAGCACCGGGACAGGGGACTATGGCTACACCTTC,CASSTGTGDYGYTF,TRBD1,.,TRBV5-1,TRBJ1-2
TGTGCCAGCAGTTTTCGGGGACAGTATGGCTACACCTTC,CASSFRGQYGYTF,TRBD1,.,TRBV27,TRBJ1-2
TGTGCCAGCTCACCAACGCAGGGGGATGGCTACACCTTC,CASSPTQGDGYTF,TRBD1,.,TRBV18,TRBJ1-2
TGTGCCTGGATACAGGGGTACTATGGCTACACCTTC,CAWIQGYYGYTF,TRBD1,.,TRBV30,TRBJ1-2
TGTGCCAGCAGTGACTACTCGCGAATTTACGAGCAGTACTTC,CASSDYSRIYEQYF,.,.,TRBV7-9,TRBJ2-7
TGTGCCAGCAGCTCCTCCGGGACTAGCGGCTACAATGAGCAGTTCTTC,CASSSSGTSGYNEQFF,TRBD2,.,TRBV13,TRBJ2-1
TGTGCCAGCAGCCAAGAGTCTCCCGGGTTCGCGAACACCGGGGAGCTGTTTTTT,CASSQESPGFANTGELFF,.,few,TRBV4-2,TRBJ2-2
TGCGCCAGCAGCTTGGTCGGGGAGGGCGGAAGGTTTTATGGCTACACCTTC,CASSLVGEGGRFYGYTF,.,few,TRBV5-1,TRBJ1-2
TGCGCCAGCAGCTTCCCAGACAGCTATGGCTACACCTTC,CASSFPDSYGYTF,.,few,TRBV5-1,TRBJ1-2
TGTGCCAGCCGGGAGGGCTCTGGGGCCAACGTCCTGACTTTC,CASREGSGANVLTF,TRBD2,.,TRBV27,TRBJ2-6
TGTGCCAGCTCACCGCGGGAGACCCAGTACTTC,CASSPRETQYF,.,.,TRBV18,TRBJ2-5
TGTGCCTGGAGTCCCCTGAAGGCCGGGGAGCTGTTTTTT,CAWSPLKAGELFF,.,.,TRBV30,TRBJ2-2
TGTGCCTGGAGTGTCGGACAGGGGAGGTTGAACACCTTC,CAWSVGQGRLNTF,TRBD1,.,TRBV30,TRBJ1-2
TGTGCCAGCAGCTTGGATATGGGAATGAACACTGAAGCTTTCTTT,CASSLDMGMNTEAFF,.,medium-sized,TRBV5-6,TRBJ1-1
TGTGCCAGCACCAGAGACAGGGGGAATGAGCAGTTCTTC,CASTRDRGNEQFF,TRBD1,.,TRBV6-5,TRBJ2-1
TGTGCCAGCAGTCAGGGTTACCCCTACGAGCAGTACTTC,CASSQGYPYEQYF,.,medium-sized,TRBV7-2,TRBJ2-7
TGCAGCGTTGGTCAGACAGGGGATTATGGCTACACCTTC,CSVGQTGDYGYTF,TRBD1,.,TRBV29-1,TRBJ1-2
TGTGCCAGCTCACCACCGGGGGGGTCTGCCTACGAGCAGTACTTC,CASSPPGGSAYEQYF,TRBD2,.,TRBV18,TRBJ2-7
TGCGCCAGCAGCTTGGCCTCTCAAGAGACCCAGTACTTC,CASSLASQETQYF,.,.,TRBV5-1,TRBJ2-5
TGCGCCAGCAGCTTAACCGCTCCCACAGATACGCAGTATTTT,CASSLTAPTDTQYF,.,once,TRBV5-1,TRBJ2-3
TGTGCCAGCAGCTTAGCGGGTGACAGGGCTGCTTTCTTT,CASSLAGDRAAFF,TRBD1,.,TRBV7-9,TRBJ1-1
TGTGCCAGCAGTGCTGAAGGCCCTCCAGCCGGGAGGAACACTGAAGCTTTCTTT,CASSAEGPPAGRNTEAFF,.,.,TRBV2,TRBJ1-1
TGTGCCTGGAGTGTAACCGGGGACGAGCAGTACTTC,CAWSVTGDEQYF,.,few,TRBV30,TRBJ2-7